This entry is about one TCR beta chain. CDR3 length: 12 amino acids. With 4 bases removed from V and 6 bases from J, the gap between germline ends came to 10 bases. CDR1 SGHTA and CDR2 FQGNSA come from the germline V gene. The data originate from a study of control samples from healthy donors and cancer patients. Sequencing was performed with immunoSEQ multiplex PCR; in TCRdb, only in-frame clones are kept and a portion is missing. This table holds tens of thousands of clones, around 90% found once. The chain uses TRBV7-2 and TRBJ2-7; the D is unclear. The sample was PBMCs. The receptor was isolated from a man aged 50-60 years with lung cancer. The CDR3 DNA is TGTGCCAGCAGCTCCTTTCCGGGCGAGCAGTACTTC. It is translated as CASSSFPGEQYF.